This T cell receptor (beta chain) originates from a study of T cell changes during pregnancy in multiple sclerosis. This CDR3 has 14 amino acids. The germline V gene encodes CDR1 MNHEY and CDR2 SMNVEV (reference sequence). V gave up 6 bases and J gave up 2 bases; unmatched junction bases: 6. Here immunoSEQ multiplex PCR was the method, and the copy in TCRdb shows in-frame clones only, minus some. The data contain about 50,000 clones, around 94% of them singletons. The receptor was derived from a female donor with multiple sclerosis, enrolled in a pregnancy study. Sequenced material: CD4+ T cells from peripheral blood mononuclear cells, taken before pregnancy. The chain recombines TRBV27 with TRBJ1-1, with TRBD1 identical over 7 bases. The DNA for the CDR3 is TGTGCCAGCAGGCCACAGGGGATAAACACTGAAGCTTTCTTT. Its translation: CASRPQGINTEAFF.